This entry lists 28 T cell receptor beta chains sequenced from one sample in a study of a mutant IDH1 vaccine in newly diagnosed glioma. Produced via immunoSEQ multiplex PCR; TCRdb's table is partial and in-frame only. This sample has some 27,000 clones, with about 76% found just once. Time point of the sample: week 5, during vaccination. In every dose of vaccine, 300 ug of mutant IDH1 20-mer peptide was given alongside topical imiquimod. These receptors lack a known antigen. This material consisted of PBMCs, taken from a glioma patient whose treatment included an IDH1 peptide vaccine. The receptors shown here come from a middle-aged man with glioma.

A few counts support this clone. The genes are TRBV19 and TRBJ2-3; D remains ambiguous. The CDR3 is 13 residues long. V lost 5 bases to trimming and J lost 3 bases, with 9 bases between them. Germline loops: CDR1 LNHDA, CDR2 SQIVND (reference sequence). CDR3 loop: CASSVLGTDTQYF. CDR3 nucleotide sequence: TGTGCCAGTAGTGTTTTGGGAACAGATACGCAGTATTTT.

The chain recombines TRBV5-1 with TRBJ2-7; 9 positions agree with TRBD1. V shed 0 bases, J shed 2 bases, and the junction held 3 bases outside the gene matches. This CDR3 has 15 residues. Germline V lookup: CDR1 SGHRS, CDR2 YFSETQ. The DNA of the CDR3 is TGCGCCAGCAGCTTGGGTGGACAGGGGCCCTACGAGCAGTACTTC. This translates into CASSLGGQGPYEQYF.

This chain uses TRBV20-1 with TRBJ2-3; unclear D gene. V lost 7 bases and J 1 base, leaving 6 bases between the germline ends. The CDR3 contains 11 residues. CDR1 and CDR2 (germline): DFQATT, SNEGSKA (reference sequence). Here the CDR3 DNA reads TGCAGTGGGAGCCGCACAGATACGCAGTATTTT. This encodes CSGSRTDTQYF.

As concerns this clone: The identical CDR3 is also encoded by other nucleotide sequences in the sample. The J gene is TRBJ1-5, the V gene TRBV7-9; 9 positions agree with TRBD1. There are 14 residues in the CDR3. Germline CDR1 and CDR2: SEHNR and FQNEAQ (reference sequence). The V and J ends lost 3 bases and 6 bases, in that order; junction bases with no gene match: 3. The CDR3, as DNA: TGTGCCAGCAGCTTTGGGACAGGGTCTCAGCCCCAGCATTTT. It codes for CASSFGTGSQPQHF.

This clone was counted between two and nine times. V gene TRBV21-1 combines with J gene TRBJ1-1. TRBV21-1 is shown as a pseudogene. CDR3 length: 14 amino acids. The CDR3 loop is CASSKLRGNTEAFF. CDR3 in DNA: TGTGCCAGCAGCAAATTAAGAGGGAACACTGAAGCTTTCTTT.

This clone was found a few times. The rearrangement uses TRBV7-8 and TRBJ2-1, with D tentatively TRBD2 (5 bases). V was clipped by 3 bases and J by 5 bases, with 11 bases between them. Germline CDR1 and CDR2: SGHVS and FQNEAQ. The CDR3 sequence is 14 residues long. DNA for the CDR3: TGTGCCAGCAGCTTTTCTAGCTGGAACAATGAGCAGTTCTTC. Protein sequence: CASSFSSWNNEQFF. The complete variable domain, with remaining parts taken from reference TRBV7-8 and TRBJ2-1, reads GAGVSQSPRYKVAKRGQDVALRCDPISGHVSLFWYQQALGQGPEFLTYFQNEAQLDKSGLPSDRFFAERPEGSVSTLKIQRTQQEDSAVYLCASSFSSWNNEQFFGPGTRLTVL.

The V gene is TRBV5-1, the J gene TRBJ2-1, with D possibly matching TRBD1 (6 bases). CDR1 SGHRS and CDR2 YFSETQ come from the germline V gene. This CDR3 contains 16 residues. The V end was cut by 5 bases, the J end by 11 bases, with 26 bases between. CDR3 in amino acids: CASRPAGEGGRKKQFF. CDR3 sequence (DNA): TGCGCCAGCAGACCGGCAGGGGAAGGGGGAAGAAAAAAGCAGTTCTTC.

CDR3 sequence reads: CASSIRLAANTGELFF. In DNA, the CDR3 is TGTGCCAGTAGTATCCGACTAGCGGCGAACACCGGGGAGCTGTTTTTT. The chain links TRBV19 to TRBJ2-2, with 9 bases aligning to TRBD2. The germline V gene has CDR1 LNHDA and CDR2 SQIVND (reference sequence). The CDR3 has 16 residues. V lost 3 bases and J lost 0; bases outside the gene matches: 2.

The sample holds a few counts of this clone. The genes are TRBV19 and TRBJ1-2, with D maybe TRBD1 (5 bases). The CDR3 sequence is 14 residues long. Germline V gene lookup returns CDR1 LNHDA and CDR2 SQIVND (reference sequence). The germline V and J ends were trimmed by 5 bases and 1 base, with 11 bases remaining between them. The CDR3 protein is CASSQGALNYGYTF. CDR3 nucleotides: TGTGCCAGTAGTCAAGGGGCTCTTAACTATGGCTACACCTTC.

The chain carries TRBV27 and TRBJ2-7; 9 nucleotides align to TRBD1. The CDR3 contains 15 residues. J lost 5 bases, V lost 6 bases, and 11 bases had no gene match. Germline CDR1 reads MNHEY; CDR2 reads SMNVEV (reference sequence). CDR3 DNA sequence: TGTGCCAGCAGCTTACTCGGGGACAGGGTGAACGAGCAGTACTTC. Amino acids: CASSLLGDRVNEQYF.

The V call is TRBV6-1, the J call TRBJ2-1; the D gene is possibly TRBD2 (6 bases). Germline values: CDR1 MNHNS, CDR2 SASEGT. The CDR3 length is 15 residues. V was trimmed by 6 bases and J by 0 bases, leaving 12 bases between them. CDR3 sequence: CASRADGSSYNEQFF. The CDR3 nucleotides read TGTGCCAGCAGAGCTGACGGGAGCTCCTACAATGAGCAGTTCTTC.

This chain uses TRBV10-1 with TRBJ1-4; D is undetermined. V was trimmed by 7 bases and J by 6 bases, leaving 12 bases between them. CDR1 and CDR2 from the germline V gene are WNHNN and SYGVQD (reference sequence). The CDR3 sequence is 13 residues long. The CDR3, as DNA: TGCGCCAGCAAGCGGTCCGGAGATGAAAAACTGTTTTTT. It codes for CASKRSGDEKLFF.

This sequence joins TRBV7-8 and TRBJ1-1; the match to TRBD1 covers 7 bases. Germline-derived CDR1 and CDR2 are SGHVS and FQNEAQ. This CDR3 has 13 residues. Trimming cost V 5 bases and J 6 bases; bases outside gene matches: 6. CDR3 residues: CASSPTGFPEAFF. CDR3 nucleotides: TGTGCCAGCAGCCCGACAGGGTTCCCTGAAGCTTTCTTT.

This clone was counted only a few times. The chain combines TRBV15 with TRBJ2-7; no firm D call. The CDR3 spans 14 residues. The germline V and J ends were trimmed by 5 bases and 7 bases, with 18 bases remaining between them. Per germline, CDR1 LNHNV and CDR2 YYDKDF (reference sequence). CDR3 amino acids: CATSPKGPREEQYF. The CDR3 bases are TGTGCCACCAGCCCGAAGGGTCCCCGTGAGGAGCAGTACTTC.

The CDR3 nucleotides read TGTGCCAGTAGTCTCGGGGCCTATAGCAATCAGCCCCAGCATTTT. The encoded protein is CASSLGAYSNQPQHF. This chain uses TRBV19 with TRBJ1-5; D perhaps matches TRBD1 (5 bases). This CDR3 contains 15 residues. V shed 5 bases and J shed 0 bases, with 11 bases lying between them. CDR1 is LNHDA and CDR2 is SQIVND in the germline V gene (reference sequence).

This clone has only one observation. This chain uses TRBV6-6 with TRBJ2-7; a possible D gene is TRBD2 (8 bases). The length of the CDR3 is 14 residues. V was clipped by 7 bases and J by 6 bases, with 19 bases between them. CDR1 MNHNY and CDR2 SVGAGI come from the germline V gene (reference sequence). The chain's CDR3 is CASTSRGGDSEQYV. CDR3 nucleotides: TGTGCCAGCACCTCTCGGGGGGGGGACAGCGAGCAGTACGTC.

The J gene is TRBJ1-5, the V gene TRBV6-6; D is unclear. CDR1 and CDR2 from the germline V gene are MNHNY and SVGAGI (reference sequence). Trimming pared 6 bases from V and 4 bases from J, leaving 19 bases between. This CDR3 comprises 16 residues. The CDR3 DNA reads TGTGCCAGCAGGTCCCGTTGGGAACGGAATAATCAGCCCCAGCATTTT. This encodes CASRSRWERNNQPQHF.

This clone was counted between two and nine times. This chain joins TRBV11-3 and TRBJ2-5; 7 nucleotides line up with TRBD2. CDR3 size: 13 residues. CDR1 is SGHNT and CDR2 is YENEEA in the germline V gene. Unmatched junction bases numbered 9, after V lost 11 bases and J lost 3 bases. This chain's CDR3 is CACGRAAEETQYF. CDR3 nucleotide sequence: TGTGCCTGTGGGAGGGCAGCCGAAGAGACCCAGTACTTC. Drawing the rest from reference TRBV11-3 and TRBJ2-5, the complete variable domain is EAGVVQSPRYKIIEKKQPVAFWCNPISGHNTLYWYLQNLGQGPELLIRYENEEAVDDSQLPKDRFSAERLKGVDSTLKIQPAELGDSAVYLCACGRAAEETQYFGPGTRLLVL.

The CDR3 sequence: CASGSPRGAYYNEQFF. In nucleotides, the CDR3 is TGTGCTAGTGGTTCCCCCCGAGGGGCATATTACAATGAGCAGTTCTTC. The chain couples TRBV12-5 to TRBJ2-1; D could derive from TRBD1 or TRBD2 (5 bases each). Trimming left V 4 bases short and J 4 bases short, with 17 bases between. The germline gives CDR1 LGHNT, CDR2 FRNRAP. The CDR3 consists of 16 residues.

The V and J genes are TRBV6-5 and TRBJ2-7; 7 bases are shared with TRBD1. The germline gives CDR1 MNHEY, CDR2 SVGAGI. V lost 2 bases, J lost 4 bases, and 5 bases stayed unmatched. The CDR3 contains 14 residues. CDR3 coding DNA: TGTGCCAGCAGTTACAGGGGGACAGATTACGAGCAGTACTTC. Its protein is CASSYRGTDYEQYF.

V and J are TRBV7-9 and TRBJ2-3; 7 bases are shared with TRBD2. The germline V gene has CDR1 SEHNR and CDR2 FQNEAQ (reference sequence). Losses at the gene ends were 8 bases for V and 4 bases for J; bases not matched to a gene: 6. CDR3 length: 13 amino acids. The CDR3 reads CASGGDFADTQYF. CDR3 nucleotides: TGTGCCAGCGGGGGGGATTTCGCAGATACGCAGTATTTT.

The genes are TRBV7-2 and TRBJ2-3, with 13 bases aligning to TRBD2. V was pared by 4 bases and J by 15 bases, with 10 bases of the junction left unmatched. This CDR3 has 14 residues. CDR1 is SGHTA and CDR2 is FQGNSA in the germline V gene. As DNA, the CDR3 is TGTGCCAGCAGCTCCCAACTAGCGGGAGGGCCCGCCTATTTT. It yields the protein CASSSQLAGGPAYF.

This clone was seen a handful of times. The rearrangement uses TRBV6-4 and TRBJ2-3, with 10 bases matching TRBD1. V was clipped by 4 bases and J by 1 base; unmatched bases: 2. CDR3 length equals 15 residues. Germline V gives CDR1 MRHNA, CDR2 SNTAGT. DNA of the CDR3: TGTGCCAGCAGTGCCGGGACAGGGGGCACAGATACGCAGTATTTT. Protein product: CASSAGTGGTDTQYF.

This clone has a single count. The V gene is TRBV18, the J gene TRBJ2-7, with TRBD1 matching 9 bases. Germline CDR1 is KGHSH and CDR2 is LQKENI. J lost 7 bases, V lost 3 bases, and 7 bases had no gene match. The CDR3 is made up of 14 amino acids. CDR3 coding DNA: TGTGCCAGCTCACCTGGGACAGGGTCGTATGAGCAGTACGTC. This gives the protein CASSPGTGSYEQYV.

This clone was observed a handful of times. The DNA of the CDR3 is TGCGCCAGCAGTGGGACAGGGGTGACTGAAGCTTTCTTT. Its protein product is CASSGTGVTEAFF. The chain combines TRBV10-2 with TRBJ1-1; 9 bases agree with TRBD1. The CDR3 has 13 residues. Germline CDR1 is WSHSY and CDR2 is SAAADI. V was pared by 4 bases and J by 5 bases, with 2 bases of the junction left unmatched.

J is TRBJ2-2 and V is TRBV5-6; 10 bases are shared with TRBD2. This CDR3 is 17 amino acids long. With 2 bases clipped from V and 2 bases from J, the junction kept 6 bases outside the gene matches. Germline CDR1 and CDR2: SGHDT and YYEEEE. The CDR3: CASSLRTSGLNTGELFF. The CDR3 coding sequence is TGTGCCAGCAGCTTAAGGACTAGCGGTCTTAACACCGGGGAGCTGTTTTTT. Filled out from reference TRBV5-6 and TRBJ2-2, the complete variable domain reads DAGVTQSPTHLIKTRGQQVTLRCSPKSGHDTVSWYQQALGQGPQFIFQYYEEEERQRGNFPDRFSGHQFPNYSSELNVNALLLGDSALYLCASSLRTSGLNTGELFFGEGSRLTVL.

The chain couples TRBV5-6 to TRBJ2-1; 11 nucleotides agree with TRBD2. The CDR3 is 17 amino acids. Germline CDR1 SGHDT, CDR2 YYEEEE. Trimming cost V 4 bases and J 6 bases; bases outside gene matches: 12. This chain's CDR3 is CASSLLGGTSGSNEQFF. DNA for the CDR3: TGTGCCAGCAGCCTGCTTGGTGGGACTAGCGGCTCCAATGAGCAGTTCTTC.

The rearrangement links TRBV5-1 to TRBJ1-2; 7 bases map to TRBD1. Trimming removed 5 bases from V and 0 bases from J; junction bases left unmatched: 4. Germline CDR1 is SGHRS and CDR2 is YFSETQ. CDR3 length equals 14 residues. Here the CDR3 reads CASSRDRANYGYTF. CDR3 sequence (DNA): TGCGCCAGCAGTCGGGACAGAGCTAACTATGGCTACACCTTC.